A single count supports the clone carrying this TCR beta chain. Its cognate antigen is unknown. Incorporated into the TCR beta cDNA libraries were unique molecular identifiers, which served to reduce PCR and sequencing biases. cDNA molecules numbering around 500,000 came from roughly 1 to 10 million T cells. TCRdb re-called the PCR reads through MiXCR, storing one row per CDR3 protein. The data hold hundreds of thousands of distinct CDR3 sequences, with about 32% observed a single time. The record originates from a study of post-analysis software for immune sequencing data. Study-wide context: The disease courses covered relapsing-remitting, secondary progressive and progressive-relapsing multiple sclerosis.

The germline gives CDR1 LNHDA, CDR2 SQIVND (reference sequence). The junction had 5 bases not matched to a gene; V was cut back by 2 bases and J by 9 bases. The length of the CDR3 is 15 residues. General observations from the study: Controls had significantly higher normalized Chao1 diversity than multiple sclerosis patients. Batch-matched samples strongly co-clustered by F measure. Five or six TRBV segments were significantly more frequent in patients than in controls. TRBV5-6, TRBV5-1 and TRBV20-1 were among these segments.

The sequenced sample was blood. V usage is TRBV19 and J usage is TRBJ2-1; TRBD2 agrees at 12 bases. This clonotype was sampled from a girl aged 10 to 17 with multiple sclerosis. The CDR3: CASSIFLAGGGEQFF. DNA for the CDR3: TGTGCCAGTAGTATATTCCTAGCGGGAGGGGGTGAGCAGTTCTTC.